The rows below give T cell receptor beta chains drawn from one sample of a study of T cell responses to AZD1222 COVID-19 vaccine. Assay: immunoSEQ multiplex PCR; the TCRdb copy retains only in-frame clones and omits some. Of 150,000 or so clones in the sample, about nine tenths are singletons; the top ten hold 3.5% to 5.5%. The sequencing used peripheral blood, collected 28 days after the second dose of the MenACWY control vaccine. The receptors originated from an adult who received the MenACWY meningococcal vaccine as a control. The CDR3 runs from the conserved cysteine through the conserved F or W. The D gene is left open where the match is weak. For some rows the clone size is stated as once, few or many, or as a class when expanded; others skip it.

J | D | size | V | DNA | CDR3
TRBJ2-7 | NA | NA | TRBV4-1 | TGCGCCAGCAGCCAAGCTAACAGGATAGACGAGCAGTACTTC | CASSQANRIDEQYF
TRBJ2-7 | TRBD2 | once | TRBV12-5 | TGTGCTAGTGCCCCGGGGGGGGCGCCCTACGAGCAGTACTTC | CASAPGGAPYEQYF
TRBJ2-3 | TRBD2 | NA | TRBV19 | TGTGCCAGTAGTCTGAGAGCGGGAGGTCGAAGAGATACGCAGTATTTT | CASSLRAGGRRDTQYF
TRBJ1-2 | NA | NA | TRBV19 | TGTGCCAGTAGTATAGATCAAGGCCACAGGGCCTATGGCTACACCTTC | CASSIDQGHRAYGYTF
TRBJ1-6 | NA | NA | TRBV6-5 | TGTGCCAGCGCGGAGGAAAACTCACCCCTCCACTTT | CASAEENSPLHF
TRBJ1-4 | NA | NA | TRBV4-3 | TGCGCCAGCAGCCCCGCAATTCGCAGGGGTAATGAAAAACTGTTTTTT | CASSPAIRRGNEKLFF
TRBJ1-1 | NA | NA | TRBV19 | TGTGCCAGTAAGGAAGACCGCCGTAGAGGCACTGAAGCTTTCTTT | CASKEDRRRGTEAFF
TRBJ1-1 | NA | NA | TRBV29-1 | TGCAGCGTTGACAGGACAACGAGGTACACTGAAGCTTTCTTT | CSVDRTTRYTEAFF
TRBJ1-1 | NA | NA | TRBV7-7 | TGTGCCAGCAGCTCCGCCGAGAACACTGAAGCTTTCTTT | CASSSAENTEAFF
TRBJ1-2 | NA | NA | TRBV6-5 | TGTGCCAGCAGTTCAATCGGAGAGGCCCACTATGGCTACACCTTC | CASSSIGEAHYGYTF
TRBJ2-7 | TRBD2 | NA | TRBV4-1 | TGCGCCAGCAGCCAGTTGGTCGGACTAGCGGGGGACTACGAGCAGTACTTC | CASSQLVGLAGDYEQYF
TRBJ2-2 | NA | NA | TRBV10-1 | TGCGCCAGCAGTGAACGTACAAACACCGGGGAGCTGTTTTTT | CASSERTNTGELFF
TRBJ1-5 | NA | NA | TRBV28 | TGTGCCAGCAGCCGTAGGGTAAGCGGTCTGCATTTT | CASSRRVSGLHF
TRBJ2-3 | TRBD1 | NA | TRBV4-3 | TGCGCCAGCAGCCTTGGGACAGGGGACACAGATACGCAGTATTTT | CASSLGTGDTDTQYF
TRBJ1-5 | NA | NA | TRBV6-6 | TGTGCCAGCAGTTACGGGACCAATCAGCCCCAGCATTTT | CASSYGTNQPQHF
TRBJ2-1 | NA | NA | TRBV7-7 | TGTGCCAGCAGCTTAGGGTTGGCAGGAGGCAATGAGCAGTTCTTC | CASSLGLAGGNEQFF
TRBJ2-5 | TRBD1 | NA | TRBV9 | TGTGCCAGCAGCCCCCGGACAGGCCGGGAGACCCAGTACTTC | CASSPRTGRETQYF
TRBJ1-5 | TRBD1 | NA | TRBV24-1 | TGTGCCACCAGCCCGATGGACAGGGGAGTGAAATATAGCAATCAGCCCCAGCATTTT | CATSPMDRGVKYSNQPQHF
TRBJ2-4 | TRBD1 | NA | TRBV6-2/TRBV6-3 | TGTGCCAGCAGTACTCGACAGGGTGGAAACATTCAGTACTTC | CASSTRQGGNIQYF
TRBJ2-3 | NA | NA | TRBV10-1 | TGCGCCAGCAGTGAGGGGGCTCTTGGCACAGATACGCAGTATTTT | CASSEGALGTDTQYF
TRBJ1-1 | NA | NA | TRBV6-5 | TGTGCCAGCAGATTACAGGGGAACACTGAAGCTTTCTTT | CASRLQGNTEAFF
TRBJ2-7 | TRBD2 | NA | TRBV13 | TGTGCCAGCAGCCTCACTAGCGGTTATTCCTACGAGCAGTACTTC | CASSLTSGYSYEQYF
TRBJ1-6 | TRBD1 | NA | TRBV6-1 | TGTGCCAGCAGTGACGACAGGGGGGATTCACCCCTCCACTTT | CASSDDRGDSPLHF
TRBJ1-4 | NA | NA | TRBV28 | TGTGCCACACGGGGGCGGTTTCGGGAAAAACTGTTTTTT | CATRGRFREKLFF
TRBJ1-5 | NA | NA | TRBV30 | TGTGCCTGGAGTGTCCAGGGGAATCAGCCCCAGCATTTT | CAWSVQGNQPQHF
TRBJ2-6 | TRBD2 | NA | TRBV30 | TGTGCCTGGAGTGTACGGCTAGCGGGAGCCCCTGGGGCCAACGTCCTGACTTTC | CAWSVRLAGAPGANVLTF
TRBJ1-1 | NA | few | TRBV7-2 | TGTGCCAGCAGCTTAGTAACACAGAACACTGAAGCTTTCTTT | CASSLVTQNTEAFF
TRBJ2-3 | TRBD1 | NA | TRBV5-8 | TGTGCCAGCAGCTTGGCGAGACAGGGCCCAGATACGCAGTATTTT | CASSLARQGPDTQYF